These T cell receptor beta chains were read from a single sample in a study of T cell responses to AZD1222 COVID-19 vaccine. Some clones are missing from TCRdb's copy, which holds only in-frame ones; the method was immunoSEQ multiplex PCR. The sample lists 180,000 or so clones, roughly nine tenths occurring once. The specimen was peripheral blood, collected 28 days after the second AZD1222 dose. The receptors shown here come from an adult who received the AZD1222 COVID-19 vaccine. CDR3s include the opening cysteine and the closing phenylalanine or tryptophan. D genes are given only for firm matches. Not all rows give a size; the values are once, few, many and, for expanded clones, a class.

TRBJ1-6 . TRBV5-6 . TGTGCCAGCAGCTTGGGCGGAGGTTATAATTCACCCCTCCACTTT CASSLGGGYNSPLHF
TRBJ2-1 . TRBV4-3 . TGCGCCAGCAGCCAAGATATGGGTAGCTACGTTGGTGAGCAGTTCTTC CASSQDMGSYVGEQFF
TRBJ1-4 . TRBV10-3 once TGTGCCATCAGTGAGTCTGGGACAACTAATGAAAAACTGTTTTTT CAISESGTTNEKLFF
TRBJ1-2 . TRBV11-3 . TGTGCCAGCAGCCTTCAAGAGGGAGATAACTATGGCTACACCTTC CASSLQEGDNYGYTF
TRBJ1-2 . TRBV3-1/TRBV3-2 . TGTGCCAGCAGCCAAGTTCTCTTGGCCGGTAACGATGGCTACACCTTC CASSQVLLAGNDGYTF
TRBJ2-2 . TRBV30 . TGTGCCTGGAGTTACAGGGAGACCGGGGAGCTGTTTTTT CAWSYRETGELFF
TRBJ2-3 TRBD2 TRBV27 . TGTGCCAGCAGTCCCCGGGGAGGGGAGGTTCGAGATACGCAGTATTTT CASSPRGGEVRDTQYF
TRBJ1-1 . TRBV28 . TGTGCCAGCAGTTTTGGATCTGAAGCTTTCTTT CASSFGSEAFF
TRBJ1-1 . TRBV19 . TGTGCCAGTAGTATTCTATCAGGGGTGGGCACTGAAGCTTTCTTT CASSILSGVGTEAFF
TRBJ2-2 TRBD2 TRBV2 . TGTGCCAGCCGGACGGGGGGGCTCACCGGGGAGCTGTTTTTT CASRTGGLTGELFF
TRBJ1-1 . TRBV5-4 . TGTGCCAGCAGCTTCCCTTCGCGAGGCACTGAAGCTTTCTTT CASSFPSRGTEAFF
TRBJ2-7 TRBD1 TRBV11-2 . TGTGCCAGCAGCTTAGTGACAGGGTGGTACGAGCAGTACTTC CASSLVTGWYEQYF
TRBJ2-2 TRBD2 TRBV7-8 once TGTGCCAGCAGCTTAGCCCTAGCGGGGGAGGCCGGGGAGCTGTTTTTT CASSLALAGEAGELFF
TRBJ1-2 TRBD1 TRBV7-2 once TGTGCCAGCAGCTTAAGCGCGGGACAGGCCCTAGGCTACACCTTC CASSLSAGQALGYTF
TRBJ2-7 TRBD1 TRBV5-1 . TGCGCCAGCAGCGTCGGACAGGGCACCTACGAGCAGTACTTC CASSVGQGTYEQYF
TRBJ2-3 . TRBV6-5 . TGTGCCAGCAGCCGGGACAATAGATCGACGCAGTATTTT CASSRDNRSTQYF
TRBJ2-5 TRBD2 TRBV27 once TGTGCCAGCAGTTTCCTGGGACTAGCGGGAGGAAGGGTTGGAGAGACCCAGTACTTC CASSFLGLAGGRVGETQYF
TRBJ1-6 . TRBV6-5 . TGTGCCACAAAACAGGGCGACTCACCCCTCCACTTT CATKQGDSPLHF
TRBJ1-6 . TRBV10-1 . TGCGCCAGCAGTGTTGGGGGCAGTTCACCCCTCCACTTT CASSVGGSSPLHF
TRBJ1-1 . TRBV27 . TGTGCCAGCAGATTTTACATGAACACTGAAGCTTTCTTT CASRFYMNTEAFF
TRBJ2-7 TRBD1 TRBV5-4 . TGTGCCAGCAGCTTGGAGACAGGGGCTCGCGAGCAGTACTTC CASSLETGAREQYF
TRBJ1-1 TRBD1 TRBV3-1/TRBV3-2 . TGTGCCAGCAGCCCAGAAACAGGGGGCACTGAAGCTTTCTTT CASSPETGGTEAFF
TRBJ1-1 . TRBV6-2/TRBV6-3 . TGTGCCAGCAGTTACTCGGGGGGCCGAGTTCCGGCTGAAGCTTTCTTT CASSYSGGRVPAEAFF
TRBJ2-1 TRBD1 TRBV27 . TGTGCCAGCAGTTTAGCTGGGACAGGGTCCTACAATGAGCAGTTCTTC CASSLAGTGSYNEQFF
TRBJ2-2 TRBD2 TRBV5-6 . TGTGCCAGCAGCTTTATAGCGGGAGTCTACACCGGGGAACTGTTTTTT CASSFIAGVYTGELFF
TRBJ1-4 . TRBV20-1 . TGCAGTGCCCCAAGGTTTGAAAAACTGTTTTTT CSAPRFEKLFF
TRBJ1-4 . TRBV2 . TGTGCCAGCAGTGATCAGGGACTCATCTCCGAAAAACTGTTTTTT CASSDQGLISEKLFF
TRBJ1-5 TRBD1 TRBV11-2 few TGTGCCAGCAGCCAGGGACAGCGCAATCAGCCCCAGCATTTT CASSQGQRNQPQHF
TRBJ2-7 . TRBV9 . TGTGCCAGCAGCCCCGACGGGGACCCCGCGCAGTACTTC CASSPDGDPAQYF
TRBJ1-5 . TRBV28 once TGTGCCAGCAGCCCTACGGGCCTTGATCAGCCCCAGCATTTT CASSPTGLDQPQHF
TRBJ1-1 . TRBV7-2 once TGTGCCAGCAGCTTCGCGGGGAACACTGAAGCTTTCTTT CASSFAGNTEAFF
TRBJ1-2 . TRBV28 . TGTGCCAGCAGCTCCGAGGTTTACGGGACCCCCAGGGGCTATGGCTACACCTTC CASSSEVYGTPRGYGYTF
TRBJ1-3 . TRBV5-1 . TGCGCCAGCAGCTTGGCCCCAGGTTCCTCTGGAAACACCATATATTTT CASSLAPGSSGNTIYF
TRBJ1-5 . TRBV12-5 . TGTGCTAGTGGTTTGGTTATCGGGAGTCAGCCCCAGCATTTT CASGLVIGSQPQHF
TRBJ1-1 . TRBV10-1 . TGCGCCAGCAGGGCGCAGCCGGGGATGAACACTGAAGCTTTCTTT CASRAQPGMNTEAFF
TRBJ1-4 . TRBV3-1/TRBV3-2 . TGTGCCAGCAGCCAAGACGCCGTATCTAACGAAAAACTGTTTTTT CASSQDAVSNEKLFF
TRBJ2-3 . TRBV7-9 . TGTGCCAGCAGCCCCCAAGACCCCACGCAGTATTTT CASSPQDPTQYF
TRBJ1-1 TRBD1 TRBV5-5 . TGTGCCAGCAGCTCAAAGGGGGCGCCCGGGTCCGGCACTGAAGCTTTCTTT CASSSKGAPGSGTEAFF
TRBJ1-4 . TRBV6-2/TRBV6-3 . TGTGCCAGCAGCCCACCTGACCCCCGGGGTAATGAAAAACTGTTTTTT CASSPPDPRGNEKLFF
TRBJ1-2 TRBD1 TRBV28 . TGTGCCAGCAGACTGGGGGGGACAGGGGGCGAGTCGGATGGCTACACCTTC CASRLGGTGGESDGYTF
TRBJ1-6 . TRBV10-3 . TGTGCCATCAGTGAGTCGTCGGCCAGAAATTCACCCCTCCACTTT CAISESSARNSPLHF
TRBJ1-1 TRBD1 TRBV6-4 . TGTGCCAGCAGTCCTGGGGGGACAGCCACTGAAGCTTTCTTT CASSPGGTATEAFF
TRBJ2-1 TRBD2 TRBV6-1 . TGTGCCAGCAGTGAAGGACTAGCGCCTGGGAATGAGCAGTTCTTC CASSEGLAPGNEQFF
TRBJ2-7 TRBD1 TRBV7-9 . TGTGCCAGCAGCTTACCGGGACAGCCCTACGAGCAGTACTTC CASSLPGQPYEQYF
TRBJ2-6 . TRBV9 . TGTGCCAGCAGCGCGGGACCGTTACGCTCTGGGGCCAACGTCCTGACTTTC CASSAGPLRSGANVLTF